Listed below are T cell receptor beta chains from one sample, sequenced in a study of blood T cell repertoires in COVID-19. Libraries were prepared by immunoSEQ multiplex PCR; TCRdb keeps only in-frame clonotypes and omits some of them. The sample gives under 250,000 clones, roughly 85% of which show up once; about 4.8% is in the top ten. Material for sequencing was PBMCs or T cells enriched from blood (not recorded which). Receptors originate from a woman aged 45-60 years who had been exposed to COVID-19. CDR3s leave out the opening cysteine and the closing phenylalanine or tryptophan.

TRBV30 AWSLTGTGGLGYT
TRBV5-6 ASSSPPGSGRTQY
TRBV13 ASSLEPGGRYRTSPAMNTEAF
TRBV12-3/TRBV12-4 ASSLSGNTIY
TRBV7-2 ASSRRQGGKNTEAF
TRBV6-1 ASSARQGSSSNQPQH
TRBV11-3 ASSSGTSGEPTDTQY
TRBV6-2/TRBV6-3 ASSYAQGRGQPQH
TRBV7-2 ASSSRSALGTQY
TRBV10-3 AISDPFSGGDLVYNEQF
TRBV13 ASSLRGTEAF
TRBV19 ASSNAYGGQPQH